Each of the 18 T cell receptor beta chains below was sequenced from the same sample in a study of blood T cell repertoires in COVID-19. The protocol was immunoSEQ multiplex PCR, while the TCRdb copy is restricted to in-frame clones and leaves out a portion. Of over 150,000 clones in the sample, over 60% are singletons; the top ten hold 1.5% to 2%. Specimen: peripheral blood. The origin of the receptors is a man older than 75 with acute or convalescent COVID-19.

The chain couples TRBV11-3 to TRBJ2-3, with 7 bases fitting TRBD2. J gave up 4 bases and V 0 bases, and 7 bases lay outside the gene matches. Germline CDR1 is SGHNT and CDR2 is YENEEA. The CDR3 length is 16 residues. The CDR3 loop reads CASSLDRGGAPDTQYF. DNA for the CDR3: TGTGCCAGCAGCTTAGATCGGGGAGGGGCCCCAGATACGCAGTATTTT.

This clone has just a few counts. The J gene is TRBJ2-3, the V gene TRBV24-1; 11 nucleotides align to TRBD2. V shed 7 bases and J 0 bases; nucleotides not matched to a gene: 8. The CDR3 contains 17 residues. CDR1 and CDR2 (germline): KGHDR, SFDVKD. CDR3 region: CATSTSGGLLSTDTQYF. The CDR3, as DNA: TGTGCCACCAGCACTAGCGGGGGCCTCCTGAGCACAGATACGCAGTATTTT.

The CDR3 DNA sequence: TGTGCCAGCAGCCCCGGGACAGGGGGGAACACTGAAGCTTTCTTT. Its translation: CASSPGTGGNTEAFF. The chain is built from TRBV3-1 (or the pseudogene TRBV3-2) and TRBJ1-1; 11 nucleotides agree with TRBD1. Germline V CDR1 and CDR2: LGHDT, YNNKEL (reference sequence). Trimming removed 4 bases from V and 1 base from J; junction bases left unmatched: 2. The CDR3 sequence is 15 residues long.

This clone appeared a single time. The V gene is TRBV18, the J gene TRBJ2-4; 7 positions match TRBD1. The V gene end was trimmed by 0 bases and the J gene end by 3 bases; junction bases not matched to a gene: 2. Germline V gene data show CDR1 as KGHSH and CDR2 as LQKENI. The CDR3 is 15 amino acids. Here the CDR3 reads CASSPPNRGKNIQYF. In nucleotides, the CDR3 is TGTGCCAGCTCACCACCTAACAGGGGCAAAAACATTCAGTACTTC.

The rearrangement joins TRBV11-2 to TRBJ1-3; D is unresolved. V dropped 3 bases and J dropped 0 bases, with 9 bases sitting between them. Germline CDR1 is SGHAT and CDR2 is FQNNGV. The CDR3 has 15 residues. The CDR3 sequence: CASSLVGSSGNTIYF. The CDR3 DNA follows: TGTGCCAGCAGCTTGGTTGGCAGCTCTGGAAACACCATATATTTT.

V usage is TRBV11-2 and J usage is TRBJ2-2, with D hard to call. V lost 2 bases to trimming and J lost 0 bases, with 7 bases between them. This CDR3 is built from 15 residues. Germline values: CDR1 SGHAT, CDR2 FQNNGV. The CDR3 coding sequence is TGTGCCAGCAGCTTAAGCAGCGCGAACACCGGGGAGCTGTTTTTT. It codes for CASSLSSANTGELFF.

This clone was seen only a few times. The chain recombines TRBV11-2 with TRBJ1-6, with TRBD1 identical over 8 bases. The trim removed 5 bases at V and 9 bases at J, leaving 12 bases unmatched. Germline V lookup: CDR1 SGHAT, CDR2 FQNNGV. There are 16 residues in the CDR3. The CDR3 is CASSAGGQGFVSPLHF. The CDR3 nucleotides are TGTGCCAGCAGCGCGGGCGGACAGGGATTCGTTTCACCCCTCCACTTT.

V gene TRBV6-1 combines with J gene TRBJ1-1; 9 nucleotides match TRBD1. The CDR3 contains 13 residues. The ends lost 4 bases at V and 5 bases at J; junction bases unmatched: 2. Per the germline V gene, CDR1 is MNHNS and CDR2 is SASEGT. CDR3 DNA sequence: TGTGCCAGCAGTGCACAGGGGGCGACTGAAGCTTTCTTT. It translates to CASSAQGATEAFF.

This clone was recorded once. The rearrangement links TRBV7-2 to TRBJ2-6; D is perhaps TRBD1 (5 bases). Trimming removed 1 base at V and 2 bases at J, with 6 bases between. The CDR3 is made up of 15 amino acids. CDR1 is SGHTA, CDR2 FQGNSA, per germline. CDR3 sequence (DNA): TGTGCCAGCAGCTTAGGCAGGGCTGGGGCCAACGTCCTGACTTTC. It yields the protein CASSLGRAGANVLTF.

This rearrangement joins TRBV12-3 or TRBV12-4 to TRBJ2-3; no clear D. This CDR3 region has 13 residues. Between the trimmed V and J ends, which lost 4 bases and 1 base, there was a span of 6 bases. CDR3 sequence: CASSYGGTDTQYF. The CDR3, as DNA: TGTGCCAGCAGTTACGGAGGCACAGATACGCAGTATTTT.

V gene TRBV11-2 combines with J gene TRBJ2-7; D possibly corresponds to TRBD1 (6 bases). CDR1 SGHAT and CDR2 FQNNGV come from the germline V gene. The CDR3 runs 15 residues. The germline V and J ends were trimmed by 5 bases and 2 bases, with 16 bases remaining between them. Written as DNA, the CDR3 is TGTGCCAGCAGCCTATATTCGACAGGCCCCTACGAGCAGTACTTC. Amino acids: CASSLYSTGPYEQYF.

This clone is a singleton in its sample. CDR3 in amino acids: CASSASGANTGELFF. For the CDR3, the DNA is TGCGCCAGCAGTGCTAGCGGAGCCAACACCGGGGAGCTGTTTTTT. V gene TRBV10-1 combines with J gene TRBJ2-2; 7 nucleotides align to TRBD2. The CDR3 is 15 residues long. Trimming took 4 bases from V and 2 from J; bases not matched to a gene: 4. CDR1 is WNHNN and CDR2 is SYGVQD in the germline V gene (reference sequence).

This chain joins TRBV7-2 and TRBJ2-1; 10 bases map to TRBD2. V was pared by 6 bases and J by 16 bases, with 12 bases of the junction left unmatched. Germline V gene lookup returns CDR1 SGHTA and CDR2 FQGNSA. CDR3 size: 13 residues. The CDR3: CASSQGASGGRFF. CDR3 nucleotides: TGTGCCAGCAGTCAAGGGGCTAGCGGGGGTCGTTTCTTC.

This chain joins TRBV6-5 and TRBJ1-1; possibly TRBD1 for D (6 bases). The V end was cut by 4 bases, the J end by 5 bases, with 14 bases between. This CDR3 has 14 amino acids. CDR1 and CDR2 from the germline V gene are MNHEY and SVGAGI. CDR3 sequence: CASSSPGQGTEAFF. The CDR3 region has the DNA TGTGCCAGCAGTTCTCCGGGCCAGGGGACTGAAGCTTTCTTT.

J is TRBJ2-7 and V is TRBV4-2; TRBD2 matches at 13 bases. Germline trimming cut 4 bases from V and 1 base from J; bases unmatched to any gene: 13. Germline V lookup: CDR1 LGHNA, CDR2 YNFKEQ. CDR3 length: 19 amino acids. The CDR3 region is CASSRDRLAGGRLSYEQYF. CDR3 in DNA: TGTGCCAGCAGCCGAGATAGACTAGCGGGGGGCCGTCTTTCCTACGAGCAGTACTTC.

The V call is TRBV7-3, the J call TRBJ2-1; 12 nucleotides match TRBD2. The CDR3 length is 19 residues. CDR1 and CDR2 (germline): SGHTA, FQGTGA. Trimming cost V 5 bases and J 0 bases; bases outside gene matches: 11. CDR3 amino acids: CASSTTSGGVSSSYNEQFF. In nucleotides, the CDR3 is TGTGCCAGCAGCACGACTAGCGGGGGCGTGTCGAGCTCCTACAATGAGCAGTTCTTC.

This chain links TRBV7-2 with TRBJ2-7, with 9 bases that match TRBD1. The length of the CDR3 is 14 residues. The V and J ends lost 3 bases and 4 bases, in that order; junction bases with no gene match: 4. Germline assignment: CDR1 SGHTA and CDR2 FQGNSA. The CDR3 DNA reads TGTGCCAGCAGCTTCCCGGGACAGGGTTACGAGCAGTACTTC. Its protein product is CASSFPGQGYEQYF.

The CDR3 reads CASSLSQGLNYGYTF. The CDR3 DNA reads as TGTGCCAGCAGCCTCAGCCAGGGACTCAACTATGGCTACACCTTC. The rearrangement uses TRBV3-1 (or the pseudogene TRBV3-2) and TRBJ1-2; possibly TRBD1 for D (5 bases). This CDR3 spans 15 amino acids. Trimming cost V 4 bases and J 2 bases, with 14 bases left between them. The germline CDR1 and CDR2 sequences are LGHDT and YNNKEL (reference sequence).